This T cell receptor (beta chain) was found in a study of T cells in Graves' hyperthyroidism and ophthalmopathy. Whole-study findings and limits: Before onset, ophthalmopathy was predicted by the model a median around 6 months earlier. Ophthalmopathy was distinguished from stable hyperthyroidism by 13 V-J signatures.

The CDR3 has 20 amino acids. Germline V gene sequence: CDR1 MDHEN, CDR2 SYDVKM. With 5 bases removed from V and 2 bases from J, the gap between germline ends came to 31 bases. This clonotype was seen ten or more times. Its target is not known. Researchers took RNA transcripts and amplified the TCR beta CDR3 regions from them. With the HTBI primer set, the TCR CDR3 went through a first round of RT-PCR. TCRdb fed the multiplex PCR reads into MiXCR, producing one record per CDR3 protein. The table has about 620,000 distinct CDR3 sequences, about 17% seen once. Absent ophthalmopathy progression within 18 months defined stable Graves' hyperthyroidism. Reasons for excluding patients were uncontrolled infection, other autoimmune disease, pregnancy or lactation.

This chain joins TRBV28 and TRBJ2-7; tentatively, D is TRBD2 (5 bases). The receptor was isolated from a woman between 25 and 40 years old with Graves' hyperthyroidism. Sequenced: blood. The CDR3: CASSPLQRGIGVTRTYEQYF. The CDR3 region has the DNA TGTGCCAGCAGTCCTCTTCAACGGGGAATCGGGGTAACGAGGACCTACGAGCAGTACTTC.